The 18 T cell receptor beta chains below were found in one sample sequenced in a study of blood T cell repertoires in COVID-19. Method: immunoSEQ multiplex PCR; TCRdb's copy keeps in-frame clones and lacks some. Altogether 200,000 to 300,000 clones are present, roughly 83% being singletons, with the ten largest covering 27%. The sequenced sample was peripheral blood. Every receptor here comes from a man between 40 and 49 years old with acute or convalescent COVID-19.

This clone came up once. Here the CDR3 DNA reads TGCGCCAGCAGCGGATCCGGGACAGGGAACTATGGCTACACCTTC. Translated: CASSGSGTGNYGYTF. The rearrangement joins TRBV5-1 to TRBJ1-2; 9 nucleotides match TRBD1. This CDR3 region has 15 residues. V shed 4 bases and J 2 bases; nucleotides not matched to a gene: 6. Germline CDR1 reads SGHRS; CDR2 reads YFSETQ.

This clone has a count of ten or more. CDR3 amino acids: CASSDVIYEQYF. The CDR3 DNA reads TGTGCCAGCAGTGACGTTATATACGAGCAGTACTTC. This sequence joins TRBV6-1 and TRBJ2-7; D is ambiguous. The germline V and J ends were trimmed by 3 bases and 4 bases, with 7 bases remaining between them. CDR1 is MNHNS, CDR2 SASEGT, per germline. This CDR3 spans 12 amino acids.

This chain connects TRBV29-1 to TRBJ1-2; 8 bases line up with TRBD1. The length of the CDR3 is 13 residues. Germline V gene lookup returns CDR1 SQVTM and CDR2 ANQGSEA. Trimming cost V 3 bases and J 4 bases; bases outside gene matches: 4. DNA for the CDR3: TGCAGCGTTGATTACGGACAGGGCTATGGCTACACCTTC. Its translation: CSVDYGQGYGYTF. The full variable domain, in which reference TRBV29-1 and TRBJ1-2 provide the parts outside the CDR3, is SAVISQKPSRDICQRGTSLTIQCQVDSQVTMMFWYRQQPGQSLTLIATANQGSEATYESGFVIDKFPISRPNLTFSTLTVSNMSPEDSSIYLCSVDYGQGYGYTFGSGTRLTVV.

V gene TRBV11-2 combines with J gene TRBJ2-3, with TRBD2 as a possible D gene (6 bases). The CDR3 length is 15 residues. Looked up from germline, CDR1 is SGHAT and CDR2 is FQNNGV. Trimming pared 5 bases from V and 2 bases from J, leaving 14 bases between. CDR3 amino acids: CASSSGLPNTDTQYF. As DNA, the CDR3 is TGTGCCAGCAGCAGCGGACTACCAAACACAGATACGCAGTATTTT. Variable domain in full (rest from reference TRBV11-2 and TRBJ2-3): EAGVAQSPRYKIIEKRQSVAFWCNPISGHATLYWYQQILGQGPKLLIQFQNNGVVDDSQLPKDRFSAERLKGVDSTLKIQPAKLEDSAVYLCASSSGLPNTDTQYFGPGTRLTVL.

This chain connects TRBV2 to TRBJ1-1; no reliable D call. Germline lookup yields CDR1 SNHLY and CDR2 FYNNEI. The CDR3 has 14 amino acids. V lost 8 bases and J 4 bases, leaving 17 bases between the germline ends. The CDR3: CASEKDLIFTEAFF. CDR3 DNA sequence: TGTGCCAGCGAAAAAGACTTAATTTTCACTGAAGCTTTCTTT.

The genes are TRBV3-1 (or the pseudogene TRBV3-2) and TRBJ2-3; no clear D. V was cut by 5 bases and J by 0 bases, with 15 bases left in between. The CDR3 sequence is 16 residues long. Germline CDR1 reads LGHDT; CDR2 reads YNNKEL (reference sequence). CDR3 coding DNA: TGTGCCAGCAGCATTAAATTCGGGTTTAGCACAGATACGCAGTATTTT. This sequence encodes CASSIKFGFSTDTQYF.

The gene calls are TRBV7-8 and TRBJ2-1, with D unclear. Trimming removed 1 base from V and 9 bases from J, with 10 bases in between. The CDR3 covers 13 residues. CDR1 SGHVS and CDR2 FQNEAQ come from the germline V gene. In DNA form, the CDR3 reads TGTGCCAGCAGCTTAGGATCCTCGGGTGAGCAGTTCTTC. Its protein is CASSLGSSGEQFF.

The genes are TRBV18 and TRBJ1-1; 7 bases map to TRBD1. The CDR3 has 13 amino acids. The V and J ends lost 5 bases and 4 bases, in that order; junction bases with no gene match: 4. Germline loops: CDR1 KGHSH, CDR2 LQKENI. The CDR3 sequence: CASSSTGSTEAFF. In DNA, the CDR3 is TGTGCCAGCTCATCGACAGGGTCCACTGAAGCTTTCTTT.

V gene TRBV6-5 combines with J gene TRBJ2-3; weak D call: TRBD2 (6 bases). The CDR3 runs 14 residues. Germline loops: CDR1 MNHEY, CDR2 SVGAGI. The V gene lost 7 bases and the J gene lost 2 bases, with 13 bases spanning the gap. This CDR3 is CASTLLASTDTQYF. CDR3 in DNA: TGTGCCAGCACCCTACTAGCTTCCACAGATACGCAGTATTTT.

V gene TRBV19 combines with J gene TRBJ1-1; 8 nucleotides agree with TRBD1. The ends lost 6 bases at V and 6 bases at J; junction bases unmatched: 9. This CDR3 comprises 14 residues. From germline, CDR1 is LNHDA and CDR2 SQIVND (reference sequence). For the CDR3, the DNA is TGTGCCAGTAGAGAAACAGGGGGTAGGGCTGAAGCTTTCTTT. The encoded protein is CASRETGGRAEAFF.

The chain has TRBV28 and TRBJ1-1, with no clear D. Trimming shortened V by 3 bases and J by 6 bases, and 14 bases separated the two germline ends. The CDR3 has 14 residues. CDR1 and CDR2 from the germline V gene are MDHEN and SYDVKM. The CDR3, as DNA: TGTGCCAGCAGTTTGGGTGGAGTCGAGGCTGAAGCTTTCTTT. Protein sequence: CASSLGGVEAEAFF.

This rearrangement joins TRBV6-5 to TRBJ2-5, with 11 positions matching TRBD2. V was pared by 5 bases and J by 5 bases, with 7 bases of the junction left unmatched. Germline V gene sequence: CDR1 MNHEY, CDR2 SVGAGI. The CDR3 is made up of 15 amino acids. In DNA form, the CDR3 reads TGTGCCAGCAGTCCCCTTATAGCGGGAGGGGAGACCCAGTACTTC. This translates into CASSPLIAGGETQYF.

Concerning this clone itself: The identical CDR3 is also encoded by other nucleotide sequences in the sample. The chain joins TRBV5-1 to TRBJ1-2; a possible D gene is TRBD1 (6 bases). V was pared by 0 bases and J by 8 bases, with 8 bases between. Germline V gives CDR1 SGHRS, CDR2 YFSETQ. CDR3 length: 12 residues. CDR3 sequence (DNA): TGCGCCAGCAGCTTGGGGCAGGGGGGCTACACCTTC. Protein product: CASSLGQGGYTF.

The CDR3 region has the DNA TGTGCCAGCTCACCATATTCCGGGGAGCTGTTTTTT. It translates to CASSPYSGELFF. V gene TRBV18 combines with J gene TRBJ2-2; D not certain. Germline V gene sequence: CDR1 KGHSH, CDR2 LQKENI. Trimming cost V 2 bases and J 6 bases, with 4 bases left between them. There are 12 residues in the CDR3.

The rearrangement uses TRBV6-2 or TRBV6-3 and TRBJ1-6, with D possibly being TRBD1 (6 bases). V dropped 5 bases and J dropped 6 bases, with 11 bases sitting between them. This CDR3 is 14 amino acids long. Germline V gene lookup returns CDR1 MNHEY and CDR2 SVGEGT. The CDR3 protein is CASSRGQSNSPLHF. CDR3 nucleotide sequence: TGTGCCAGCAGTCGTGGACAGTCTAATTCACCCCTCCACTTT.

The chain combines TRBV4-3 with TRBJ2-5; unclear D gene. This CDR3 is 14 amino acids long. CDR1 LGHNA and CDR2 YSLEER come from the germline V gene. Deletions cut 1 base from V and 0 bases from J, with 6 bases between. The chain's CDR3 is CASSQVNYQETQYF. CDR3 DNA sequence: TGCGCCAGCAGCCAAGTAAACTACCAAGAGACCCAGTACTTC.

This rearrangement joins TRBV2 to TRBJ1-4; D not resolved. The CDR3 totals 11 residues. CDR1 is SNHLY, CDR2 FYNNEI, per germline. V lost 10 bases and J 7 bases, leaving 10 bases between the germline ends. CDR3 protein: CATTGSEKLFF. CDR3 DNA sequence: TGTGCCACCACGGGGAGTGAAAAACTGTTTTTT.

The CDR3 bases are TGTGCCAGCAGCTTTAGGCGGGATACAATTGTTAGCTCCTACAATGAGCAGTTCTTC. Translating it yields CASSFRRDTIVSSYNEQFF. This chain links TRBV5-5 with TRBJ2-1, with D maybe TRBD2 (6 bases). This CDR3 comprises 19 residues. Trimming cost V 2 bases and J 0 bases, with 21 bases left between them. The germline gives CDR1 SGHKS, CDR2 YYEKEE (reference sequence).